The 27 T cell receptor beta chains below were found in one sample sequenced in a study of T cells expressing NK-cell markers. TCRdb reanalyzed the 5' RACE reads, giving one entry per CDR3 protein sequence and no DNA. Its clone listing holds about 110,000 distinct CDR3 sequences. Material for sequencing was blood T cells: a sorted CD56 or NKG2C T cell subset, CD4+ or CD8+ T cells, or bulk PBMC T cells (not recorded which). The receptors originated from a woman between 18 and 70 years old in good health.

The chain recombines TRBV14 with TRBJ1-2. In germline, CDR1 is SGHDN, CDR2 FVKESK. The CDR3 runs to 13 residues. The CDR3 region is CASSPGRYYGYTF.

The chain recombines TRBV7-9 with TRBJ2-1. There are 14 residues in the CDR3. Germline assignment: CDR1 SEHNR and CDR2 FQNEAQ (reference sequence). The CDR3 here is CASSAWGLGNEQFF.

The rearrangement links TRBV6-1 to TRBJ2-3; TCRdb returns TRBD1, unconfirmable since there is no DNA. CDR1 and CDR2 (germline): MNHNS, SASEGT. The CDR3 has 14 amino acids. CDR3 region: CASSPGLGTDTQYF.

The J gene is TRBJ2-7, the V gene TRBV27. The CDR3 is 13 residues long. The germline CDR1 and CDR2 sequences are MNHEY and SMNVEV (reference sequence). The CDR3 spells CASSFRDSYEQYF.

The CDR3 sequence is CSVRDLISYEQYF. The chain joins TRBV29-1 to TRBJ2-7; TCRdb's D gene call, TRBD2, goes unchecked for lack of DNA. This CDR3 spans 13 amino acids. CDR1 SQVTM and CDR2 ANQGSEA come from the germline V gene.

The rearrangement uses TRBV24-1 and TRBJ2-2; TCRdb picks TRBD1, but there is no DNA to check that call. This CDR3 contains 17 residues. CDR1 is KGHDR, CDR2 SFDVKD, per germline. CDR3 sequence reads: CATSDSPGVEGTGELFF.

The chain carries TRBV9 and TRBJ2-5; the D gene TCRdb calls, TRBD1, cannot be checked with no DNA. This CDR3 has 15 amino acids. CDR1 and CDR2 (germline): SGDLS, YYNGEE. The CDR3 loop reads CASSISGQGWETQYF. Combining the CDR3 with reference TRBV9 and TRBJ2-5 gives the whole variable domain DSGVTQTPKHLITATGQRVTLRCSPRSGDLSVYWYQQSLDQGLQFLIQYYNGEERAKGNILERFSAQQFPDLHSELNLSSLELGDSALYFCASSISGQGWETQYFGPGTRLLVL.

This chain links TRBV29-1 with TRBJ2-7; TCRdb outputs TRBD1, but without DNA this stays unchecked. The CDR3 contains 13 residues. Per the germline V gene, CDR1 is SQVTM and CDR2 is ANQGSEA. The CDR3 protein is CSVEGTGGYEQYF.

This sequence joins TRBV20-1 and TRBJ2-1; TCRdb picks TRBD1, but there is no DNA to check that call. The germline V gene has CDR1 DFQATT and CDR2 SNEGSKA (reference sequence). The CDR3 extends over 16 amino acids. The CDR3 is CSARGPIGPGGNEQFF.

CDR3 residues: CASSSRDNTGELFF. This chain joins TRBV5-4 and TRBJ2-2; TCRdb's D call, TRBD1, is unchecked because there is no DNA. The V gene's germline CDR1 is SGHNT and CDR2 YYREEE (reference sequence). The CDR3 runs 14 residues.

The rearrangement joins TRBV6-4 to TRBJ1-2; the D call of TRBD1 rests on TCRdb alone, since no DNA is present to check it. CDR1 is MRHNA and CDR2 is SNTAGT in the germline V gene. This CDR3 contains 15 residues. The CDR3 is CASSDSGTGGYGYTF.

The chain is built from TRBV9 and TRBJ2-3; TCRdb returns TRBD2, unconfirmable since there is no DNA. Germline-derived CDR1 and CDR2 are SGDLS and YYNGEE. The CDR3 is made up of 16 amino acids. CDR3 loop: CASSVSQRGGTDTQYF. The full variable domain, with the rest looked up from reference TRBV9 and TRBJ2-3, is DSGVTQTPKHLITATGQRVTLRCSPRSGDLSVYWYQQSLDQGLQFLIQYYNGEERAKGNILERFSAQQFPDLHSELNLSSLELGDSALYFCASSVSQRGGTDTQYFGPGTRLTVL.

This chain connects TRBV6-2 or TRBV6-3 to TRBJ2-1; TCRdb gives TRBD2 as the D gene, but with no DNA this cannot be confirmed. Germline-derived CDR1 and CDR2 are MNHEY and SVGEGT. CDR3 size: 16 residues. CDR3 in amino acids: CASSYIGTRIYDEQFF.

This chain links TRBV4-1 with TRBJ1-2; TCRdb reports TRBD1, a call that lacks DNA to check it against. The CDR3 runs to 16 residues. Germline V gene lookup returns CDR1 MGHRA and CDR2 YSYEKL. CDR3 amino acids: CASSQESTGTLYGYTF.

This CDR3 is CASSASGRARNEQFF. The chain employs TRBV11-2 and TRBJ2-1; lacking DNA, the TRBD2 call made by TCRdb goes unchecked. The V gene's germline CDR1 is SGHAT and CDR2 FQNNGV. This CDR3 is 15 amino acids long.

The chain couples TRBV6-2 or TRBV6-3 to TRBJ2-1. This CDR3 comprises 13 residues. In germline, CDR1 is MNHEY, CDR2 SVGEGT. The CDR3 sequence: CASSYFQYNEQFF.

The chain joins TRBV20-1 to TRBJ2-4. CDR1 DFQATT and CDR2 SNEGSKA come from the germline V gene (reference sequence). The CDR3 covers 16 residues. The CDR3 protein is CSARDPHTNLTNIQYF.

The V call is TRBV2, the J call TRBJ2-7; no DNA is available, so the TRBD1 call from TCRdb remains unchecked. The CDR3 is 12 residues long. Germline V gene data show CDR1 as SNHLY and CDR2 as FYNNEI. The CDR3 region is CASRPGPYEQYF.

The chain recombines TRBV20-1 with TRBJ2-7; TCRdb's D gene call, TRBD2, goes unchecked for lack of DNA. This CDR3 region has 13 residues. Germline V gene data show CDR1 as DFQATT and CDR2 as SNEGSKA (reference sequence). CDR3 loop: CSALAGDSYEQYF.

V is TRBV28 and J is TRBJ2-3; TCRdb names TRBD1, which stays unverified in the absence of DNA. The CDR3 consists of 15 residues. Per germline, CDR1 MDHEN and CDR2 SYDVKM. CDR3 sequence: CASKRTGLGGDTQYF.

The V call is TRBV7-3, the J call TRBJ1-1. There are 15 residues in the CDR3. Germline V lookup: CDR1 SGHTA, CDR2 FQGTGA. CDR3 in amino acids: CASSLTAIELSEAFF.

The CDR3 reads CSAKAATKNIQYF. This chain connects TRBV20-1 to TRBJ2-4. The CDR3 extends over 13 amino acids. CDR1 is DFQATT and CDR2 is SNEGSKA in the germline V gene (reference sequence).

The rearrangement joins TRBV29-1 to TRBJ2-2. This CDR3 comprises 12 residues. Germline lookup yields CDR1 SQVTM and CDR2 ANQGSEA. The CDR3 loop is CSVVSYTGELFF.

The V call is TRBV7-8, the J call TRBJ2-1; TCRdb gives TRBD2 as the D gene, but with no DNA this cannot be confirmed. Germline V gene data show CDR1 as SGHVS and CDR2 as FQNEAQ. The CDR3 is 14 residues long. The CDR3 region is CASSWGSGSNEQFF.

The chain joins TRBV25-1 to TRBJ2-1; TCRdb gives TRBD2 as the D gene, but with no DNA this cannot be confirmed. Germline V lookup: CDR1 MGHDK, CDR2 SYGVNS. The CDR3 covers 16 residues. CDR3: CASSEAGIAGGNEQFF. Using reference TRBV25-1 and TRBJ2-1 for the parts outside the CDR3, the full variable domain is EADIYQTPRYLVIGTGKKITLECSQTMGHDKMYWYQQDPGMELHLIHYSYGVNSTEKGDLSSESTVSRIRTEHFPLTLESARPSHTSQYLCASSEAGIAGGNEQFFGPGTRLTVL.

V and J are TRBV19 and TRBJ2-7; absent DNA, TCRdb's TRBD2 call cannot be checked. Germline loops: CDR1 LNHDA, CDR2 SQIVND (reference sequence). The CDR3 covers 14 residues. CDR3: CASRTGTSGNEQYF. Full variable domain (remainder filled in from reference TRBV19 and TRBJ2-7): DGGITQSPKYLFRKEGQNVTLSCEQNLNHDAMYWYRQDPGQGLRLIYYSQIVNDFQKGDIAEGYSVSREKKESFPLTVTSAQKNPTAFYLCASRTGTSGNEQYFGPGTRLTVT.

The chain combines TRBV6-1 with TRBJ2-7; checking the TCRdb D call of TRBD2 is not possible without DNA. CDR1 is MNHNS, CDR2 SASEGT, per germline. The CDR3 sequence is 12 residues long. Here the CDR3 reads CASSEPRLAGSF.